Below are 14 T cell receptor beta chains sequenced from a single sample in a study of cytomegalovirus exposure and HLA in healthy donors. PCR used 60 Vbeta primers and 13 Jbeta primers. Profiling relied on immunoSEQ multiplex PCR, and the TCRdb table lists in-frame clones only, not all of them. The table has 150,000 to 200,000 clones, around 62% seen once. The sequencing input was PBMCs. Every receptor here comes from a man between 40 and 49 years old in good health and CMV-seronegative.

The rearrangement joins TRBV19 to TRBJ2-1; 10 nucleotides match TRBD2. CDR1 and CDR2 from the germline V gene are LNHDA and SQIVND (reference sequence). V shed 6 bases and J 7 bases; nucleotides not matched to a gene: 6. This CDR3 contains 14 residues. For the CDR3, the DNA is TGTGCCAGTAGGGTAGCGGGAGGCTTTAATGAGCAGTTCTTC. Translated, it gives CASRVAGGFNEQFF.

The chain joins TRBV11-2 to TRBJ1-1, with 8 bases matching TRBD1. V shed 5 bases, J shed 4 bases, and the junction held 9 bases outside the gene matches. Germline V lookup: CDR1 SGHAT, CDR2 FQNNGV. The CDR3 runs 15 residues. CDR3 sequence: CASSIRTGSGTEAFF. CDR3 DNA sequence: TGTGCCAGCAGCATACGGACAGGGTCGGGCACTGAAGCTTTCTTT.

The chain employs TRBV30 and TRBJ2-3; D might be TRBD1 (6 bases). The V and J ends lost 5 bases and 4 bases respectively, with 22 bases between them. Germline CDR1 reads GTSNPN; CDR2 reads SVGIG (reference sequence). This CDR3 region has 16 residues. For the CDR3, the DNA is TGTGCCTGGGACTCCTGGACAGCGACTACTTCAGATACGCAGTATTTT. Amino acid sequence: CAWDSWTATTSDTQYF.

The rearrangement links TRBV12-5 to TRBJ2-1; 8 nucleotides agree with TRBD2. The junction had 6 bases not matched to a gene; V was cut back by 0 bases and J by 2 bases. Germline CDR1 reads LGHNT; CDR2 reads FRNRAP. The CDR3 has 17 amino acids. The CDR3 is CASGLVFQRETYNEQFF. The CDR3 DNA is TGTGCTAGTGGTTTGGTATTCCAGCGGGAGACCTACAATGAGCAGTTCTTC.

Written as DNA, the CDR3 is TGTGCCAGCAGCTTAGACAGGGCAGGGAATCAGCCCCAGCATTTT. This translates into CASSLDRAGNQPQHF. The chain combines TRBV7-2 with TRBJ1-5; D perhaps matches TRBD1 (6 bases). There are 15 residues in the CDR3. Germline V gene sequence: CDR1 SGHTA, CDR2 FQGNSA. With 1 base removed from V and 4 bases from J, the gap between germline ends came to 11 bases.

This chain links TRBV5-1 with TRBJ2-3; a weak D match, TRBD2 (6 bases). Germline V gene data show CDR1 as SGHRS and CDR2 as YFSETQ. The CDR3 extends over 15 amino acids. Trimming stripped 0 bases from V and 6 bases from J, with 14 bases between. The CDR3 region has the DNA TGCGCCAGCAGCTTGGAGGACGGGAGTGGGGATACGCAGTATTTT. This codes for CASSLEDGSGDTQYF.

This clone has a handful of counts. This sequence joins TRBV4-1 and TRBJ2-7; possibly TRBD2 for D (5 bases). Germline CDR1 and CDR2: MGHRA and YSYEKL. Trimming left V 0 bases short and J 4 bases short, with 19 bases between. The CDR3 length is 17 residues. CDR3 DNA: TGCGCCAGCAGCCAAGATATAGGACTGGAAGTGCTGTACGAGCAGTACTTC. This translates into CASSQDIGLEVLYEQYF.

A few counts support this clone. This chain joins TRBV19 and TRBJ1-5; 9 nucleotides agree with TRBD1. In germline, CDR1 is LNHDA, CDR2 SQIVND (reference sequence). Trimming at V came to 8 bases and at J to 9 bases, leaving 8 bases not matched to a gene. CDR3 size: 13 residues. The CDR3 DNA reads as TGTGCCAGTGGGACAGGGAAAGGGGGGCCCCAGCATTTT. It specifies CASGTGKGGPQHF.

This sequence joins TRBV5-4 and TRBJ2-5; D remains ambiguous. CDR1 and CDR2 from the germline V gene are SGHNT and YYREEE (reference sequence). V lost 4 bases, J lost 4 bases, and 17 bases lay in between. This CDR3 region has 15 residues. CDR3 sequence (DNA): TGTGCCAGCAGCCCCCGAGGAGACCCGGGAGAGACCCAGTACTTC. As protein: CASSPRGDPGETQYF.

The J gene is TRBJ1-1, the V gene TRBV28; TRBD1 matches at 10 bases. This CDR3 region has 18 residues. Germline CDR1 and CDR2: MDHEN and SYDVKM. The V and J ends lost 2 bases and 9 bases, in that order; junction bases with no gene match: 18. The CDR3 loop reads CASSLPPNPTGGLNKAFF. The CDR3 DNA is TGTGCCAGCAGTTTACCTCCTAACCCGACAGGGGGCCTGAATAAAGCTTTCTTT.

CDR3 sequence (DNA): TGCGCCAGCAGCTTGGGGGACACCAGCTCCTACGAGCAGTACTTC. It codes for CASSLGDTSSYEQYF. The rearrangement uses TRBV5-1 and TRBJ2-7; D is possibly TRBD1 (6 bases). This CDR3 contains 15 residues. The V and J ends lost 0 bases and 0 bases respectively, with 10 bases between them. Germline V gene data show CDR1 as SGHRS and CDR2 as YFSETQ.

The chain links TRBV7-6 to TRBJ2-7, with D possibly matching TRBD2 (7 bases). The V gene lost 4 bases and the J gene lost 4 bases, with 17 bases spanning the gap. Germline CDR1 SGHVS, CDR2 FNYEAQ. This CDR3 has 15 amino acids. CDR3: CASSWGQRGGYEQYF. CDR3 in DNA: TGTGCCAGCAGCTGGGGCCAAAGGGGGGGTTACGAGCAGTACTTC.

This clone has only a few counts. The J gene is TRBJ2-1, the V gene TRBV9, with 8 bases matching TRBD2. Germline CDR1 reads SGDLS; CDR2 reads YYNGEE. V dropped 0 bases and J dropped 7; count of bases not matched to a gene: 9. This CDR3 region has 16 residues. DNA for the CDR3: TGTGCCAGCAGCGTAGAATTAAGCGGGAGTAGGAATGAGCAGTTCTTC. Translating it yields CASSVELSGSRNEQFF.

The table lists this clone with a few counts. The CDR3 DNA follows: TGTGCCTGGATCGCAAAAGCAGGGTACTACGAGCAGTACTTC. Protein product: CAWIAKAGYYEQYF. The chain combines TRBV30 with TRBJ2-7; weak D call: TRBD1 (5 bases). V shed 4 bases and J shed 3 bases, with 16 bases lying between them. The CDR3 has 14 residues. The germline CDR1 and CDR2 sequences are GTSNPN and SVGIG (reference sequence).